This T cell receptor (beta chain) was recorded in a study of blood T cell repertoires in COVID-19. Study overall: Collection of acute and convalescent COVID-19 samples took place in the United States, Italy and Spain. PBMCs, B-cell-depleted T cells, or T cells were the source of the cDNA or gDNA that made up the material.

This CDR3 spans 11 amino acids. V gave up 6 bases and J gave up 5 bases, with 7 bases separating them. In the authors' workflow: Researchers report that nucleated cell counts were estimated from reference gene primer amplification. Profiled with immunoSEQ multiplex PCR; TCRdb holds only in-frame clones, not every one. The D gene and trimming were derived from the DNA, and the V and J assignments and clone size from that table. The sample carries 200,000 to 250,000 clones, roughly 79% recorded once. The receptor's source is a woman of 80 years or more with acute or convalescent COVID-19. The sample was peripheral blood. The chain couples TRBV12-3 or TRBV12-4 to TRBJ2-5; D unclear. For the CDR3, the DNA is TGTGCCAGCAGCCTAAGTGAGACCCAGTACTTC. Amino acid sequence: CASSLSETQYF.